Presented here are 18 T cell receptor beta chains from one specimen sequenced in a study of OX40 agonist ivuxolimab in advanced cancers. Sequencing was performed with immunoSEQ multiplex PCR; in TCRdb, only in-frame clones are kept and a portion is missing. The repertoire holds 50,000 to 75,000 clones, with about 89% as singletons. Here the sequenced sample was CD4+ or CD8+ T cells sorted from blood, taken in a trial of the OX40 agonist ivuxolimab. The receptors stem from an adult with an advanced solid tumor such as melanoma, head and neck, liver or kidney cancer.

The chain recombines TRBV5-1 with TRBJ2-1; no definite D call. The V end was cut by 0 bases, the J end by 5 bases, with 6 bases between. Germline V CDR1 and CDR2: SGHRS, YFSETQ. CDR3 size: 13 residues. The CDR3 sequence: CASSLEQNNEQFF. For the CDR3, the DNA is TGCGCCAGCAGCTTGGAACAGAACAATGAGCAGTTCTTC.

The rearrangement uses TRBV13 and TRBJ2-3; 7 nucleotides align to TRBD2. The CDR3 spans 15 residues. Germline V gives CDR1 PRHDT, CDR2 FYEKMQ (reference sequence). The trim removed 3 bases at V and 2 bases at J, leaving 5 bases unmatched. CDR3 nucleotide sequence: TGTGCCAGCAGCTTGGGGGGGACTTCCACAGATACGCAGTATTTT. Encoded protein: CASSLGGTSTDTQYF.

The V and J genes are TRBV7-8 and TRBJ2-5; 8 positions agree with TRBD1. The V segment lost 4 bases and the J segment 5 bases; nucleotides outside the gene matches: 6. The CDR3 runs 14 residues. Germline V gene lookup returns CDR1 SGHVS and CDR2 FQNEAQ. The CDR3 loop is CASSSGGAGETQYF. CDR3 sequence (DNA): TGTGCCAGCAGCTCAGGGGGCGCGGGTGAGACCCAGTACTTC.

The gene calls are TRBV29-1 and TRBJ1-1; D is uncertain. This CDR3 spans 13 amino acids. The germline V and J ends were trimmed by 4 bases and 0 bases, with 9 bases remaining between them. The germline gives CDR1 SQVTM, CDR2 ANQGSEA. CDR3 amino acids: CSVVGPLNTEAFF. DNA of the CDR3: TGCAGCGTTGTAGGACCGTTGAACACTGAAGCTTTCTTT.

The chain joins TRBV2 to TRBJ1-1, with TRBD1 matching over 8 bases. Looked up from germline, CDR1 is SNHLY and CDR2 is FYNNEI. The CDR3 has 15 amino acids. With V trimmed by 6 bases and J by 1 base, 7 bases remained unmatched. The CDR3 coding sequence is TGTGCCAGCAGCGCCCCCGGGACAGGGAACACTGAAGCTTTCTTT. Its protein product is CASSAPGTGNTEAFF.

CDR3 coding DNA: TGTGCCAGCAGCCCGGGACAGTATGGCTACACCTTC. Amino acid sequence: CASSPGQYGYTF. The chain combines TRBV5-6 with TRBJ1-2; 7 nucleotides align to TRBD1. The CDR3 totals 12 residues. From germline, CDR1 is SGHDT and CDR2 YYEEEE. J lost 5 bases, V lost 4 bases, and 2 bases had no gene match.

V usage is TRBV4-2 and J usage is TRBJ1-2; D gene ambiguous. Germline CDR1 and CDR2: LGHNA and YNFKEQ. Trimming shortened V by 1 base and J by 6 bases, and 3 bases separated the two germline ends. The CDR3 length is 11 residues. The CDR3 DNA is TGTGCCAGCAGCCAAGGTGATGGCTACACCTTC. It yields the protein CASSQGDGYTF.

V usage is TRBV28 and J usage is TRBJ1-2, with 7 bases matching TRBD1. The germline V gene has CDR1 MDHEN and CDR2 SYDVKM. J lost 4 bases, V lost 9 bases, and 5 bases had no gene match. This CDR3 comprises 12 residues. CDR3 sequence (DNA): TGTGCCAGTTCTGACAGGGTCTATGGCTACACCTTC. Its translation is CASSDRVYGYTF.

The chain links TRBV28 to TRBJ1-2; tentative D call: TRBD1 (5 bases). There are 14 residues in the CDR3. Between the trimmed V and J ends, which lost 4 bases and 4 bases, there was a span of 13 bases. Germline assignment: CDR1 MDHEN and CDR2 SYDVKM. Here the CDR3 reads CASSSRDGGYGYTF. DNA of the CDR3: TGTGCCAGCAGTTCCAGGGACGGCGGCTATGGCTACACCTTC.

The V call is TRBV30, the J call TRBJ2-5; TRBD2 matches 11 bases. V trimming: 4 bases; J trimming: 2 bases; junction bases outside the gene matches: 9. Germline CDR1 is GTSNPN and CDR2 is SVGIG (reference sequence). The CDR3 runs 16 residues. The CDR3: CAWNFSGGARQETQYF. The CDR3 region has the DNA TGTGCCTGGAATTTTAGCGGGGGGGCAAGACAAGAGACCCAGTACTTC.

The chain is built from TRBV27 and TRBJ2-7; D is ambiguous. The V and J ends lost 0 bases and 4 bases respectively, with 7 bases between them. The CDR3 has 13 amino acids. Looked up from germline, CDR1 is MNHEY and CDR2 is SMNVEV (reference sequence). The DNA for the CDR3 is TGTGCCAGCAGTTTATCAGCAATATACGAGCAGTACTTC. It specifies CASSLSAIYEQYF.

About this clone itself: One junction end does not reproduce the germline sequence, and a read error may be involved. This sequence joins TRBV2 and TRBJ2-3; maybe TRBD1 (6 bases). CDR1 SNHLY and CDR2 FYNNEI come from the germline V gene. This CDR3 spans 11 amino acids. The DNA for the CDR3 is TGTGCCAGCAGTGCCCAGGGGCGCATGAATTTT. It encodes CASSAQGRMNF.

CDR3 sequence reads: CASSDNTGTSSSYEQYF. The CDR3 DNA sequence: TGTGCCAGCAGTGACAACACCGGGACGTCGAGCTCCTACGAGCAGTACTTC. The chain carries TRBV2 and TRBJ2-7; either TRBD1 or TRBD2 may fit D (5 bases each). This CDR3 contains 17 residues. Between the trimmed V and J ends, which lost 3 bases and 0 bases, there was a span of 18 bases. Germline lookup yields CDR1 SNHLY and CDR2 FYNNEI.

The chain links TRBV29-1 to TRBJ2-7; D is possibly TRBD1 (5 bases). Between the trimmed V and J ends, which lost 0 bases and 6 bases, there was a span of 9 bases. The CDR3 covers 12 residues. Germline CDR1 reads SQVTM; CDR2 reads ANQGSEA. The CDR3 coding sequence is TGCAGCGTTGAAGAGAGACAGTTCGAGCAGTACTTC. Translation gives CSVEERQFEQYF.

The chain recombines TRBV19 with TRBJ1-2; a weak D match, TRBD1 (6 bases). Trimming took 5 bases from V and 8 from J, leaving 21 bases between them. The length of the CDR3 is 15 residues. Germline values: CDR1 LNHDA, CDR2 SQIVND (reference sequence). The CDR3 nucleotides read TGTGCCAGTAGTGTTGGGGGCAGCCAGGTCGGAGGCTACACCTTC. As protein: CASSVGGSQVGGYTF.

V gene TRBV13 combines with J gene TRBJ2-3; 7 positions match TRBD2. The CDR3 length is 15 residues. Germline loops: CDR1 PRHDT, CDR2 FYEKMQ (reference sequence). V lost 5 bases and J lost 1; bases outside the gene matches: 6. CDR3 region: CASSVTSEGTDTQYF. As DNA, the CDR3 is TGTGCCAGCAGCGTCACTAGCGAGGGCACAGATACGCAGTATTTT. Using reference TRBV13 and TRBJ2-3 for the parts outside the CDR3, the full variable domain is AAGVIQSPRHLIKEKRETATLKCYPIPRHDTVYWYQQGPGQDPQFLISFYEKMQSDKGSIPDRFSAQQFSDYHSELNMSSLELGDSALYFCASSVTSEGTDTQYFGPGTRLTVL.

This chain joins TRBV27 and TRBJ2-7, with 10 nucleotides matching TRBD2. The CDR3 runs 16 residues. Germline lookup yields CDR1 MNHEY and CDR2 SMNVEV (reference sequence). V lost 0 bases and J lost 4; bases outside the gene matches: 6. The CDR3 bases are TGTGCCAGCAGTTTATCCCTCCCTAGCGGGGGTTACGAGCAGTACTTC. It yields the protein CASSLSLPSGGYEQYF.

The V call is TRBV15, the J call TRBJ1-5; D gene unclear. The CDR3 is 13 amino acids. V was shortened by 3 bases and J by 7 bases, with 10 bases between the two germline ends. Germline V gives CDR1 LNHNV, CDR2 YYDKDF (reference sequence). CDR3 sequence: CATSSDRRQPQHF. The CDR3 DNA sequence: TGTGCCACCAGCAGTGATAGGAGGCAGCCCCAGCATTTT.